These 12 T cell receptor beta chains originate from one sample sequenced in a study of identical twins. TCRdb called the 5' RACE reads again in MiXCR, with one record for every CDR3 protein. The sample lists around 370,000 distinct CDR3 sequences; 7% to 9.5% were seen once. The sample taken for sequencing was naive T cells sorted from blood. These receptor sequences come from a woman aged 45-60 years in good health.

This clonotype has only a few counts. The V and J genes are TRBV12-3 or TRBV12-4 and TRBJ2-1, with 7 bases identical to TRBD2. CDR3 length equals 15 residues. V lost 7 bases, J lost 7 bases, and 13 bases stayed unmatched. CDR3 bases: TGTGCCAGCAAAAGGGAGGGCGGAGGGGATAATGAGCAGTTCTTC. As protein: CASKREGGGDNEQFF.

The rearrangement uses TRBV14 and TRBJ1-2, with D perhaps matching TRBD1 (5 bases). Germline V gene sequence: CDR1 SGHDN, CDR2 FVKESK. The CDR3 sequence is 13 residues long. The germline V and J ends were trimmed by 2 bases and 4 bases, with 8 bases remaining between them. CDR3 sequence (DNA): TGTGCCAGCAGCCAACAGGGACCCTATGGCTACACCTTC. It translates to CASSQQGPYGYTF.

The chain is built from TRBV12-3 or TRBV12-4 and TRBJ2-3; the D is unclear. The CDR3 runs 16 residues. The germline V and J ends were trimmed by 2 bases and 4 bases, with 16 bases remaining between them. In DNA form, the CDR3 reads TGTGCCAGCAGTTTACGGTTGCTAGATCTCCCAGATACGCAGTATTTT. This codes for CASSLRLLDLPDTQYF.

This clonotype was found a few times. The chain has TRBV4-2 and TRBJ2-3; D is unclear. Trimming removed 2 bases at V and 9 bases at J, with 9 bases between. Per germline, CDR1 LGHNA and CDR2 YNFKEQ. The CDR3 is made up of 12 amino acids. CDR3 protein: CASSQPTGTQYF. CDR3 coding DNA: TGTGCCAGCAGCCAACCCACCGGGACGCAGTATTTT.

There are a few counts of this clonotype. CDR3 in amino acids: CAAGRAYNEQFF. CDR3 nucleotides: TGTGCCGCGGGGAGGGCCTACAATGAGCAGTTCTTC. The chain uses TRBV6-6 and TRBJ2-1; TRBD2 aligns across 7 bases. From germline, CDR1 is MNHNY and CDR2 SVGAGI (reference sequence). The length of the CDR3 is 12 residues. Trimming took 11 bases from V and 2 from J; bases not matched to a gene: 3.

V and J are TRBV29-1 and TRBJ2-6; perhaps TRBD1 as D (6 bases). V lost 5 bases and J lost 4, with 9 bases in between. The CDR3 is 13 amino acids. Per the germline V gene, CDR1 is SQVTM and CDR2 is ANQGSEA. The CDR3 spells CSVLGAGANVLTF. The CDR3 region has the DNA TGCAGCGTTTTGGGGGCCGGGGCCAACGTCCTGACTTTC.

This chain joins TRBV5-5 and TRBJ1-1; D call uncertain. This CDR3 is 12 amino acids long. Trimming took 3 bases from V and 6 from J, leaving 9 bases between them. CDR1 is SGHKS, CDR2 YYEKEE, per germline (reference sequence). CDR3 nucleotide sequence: TGTGCCAGCAGCTATCCGCTCGCTGAAGCTTTCTTT. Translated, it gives CASSYPLAEAFF.

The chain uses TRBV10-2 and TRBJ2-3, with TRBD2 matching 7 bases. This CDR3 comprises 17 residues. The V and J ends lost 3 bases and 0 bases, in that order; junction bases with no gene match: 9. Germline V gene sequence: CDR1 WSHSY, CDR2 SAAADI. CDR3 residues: CASSDQRGESSTDTQYF. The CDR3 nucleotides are TGCGCCAGCAGTGATCAACGGGGGGAATCTAGCACAGATACGCAGTATTTT.

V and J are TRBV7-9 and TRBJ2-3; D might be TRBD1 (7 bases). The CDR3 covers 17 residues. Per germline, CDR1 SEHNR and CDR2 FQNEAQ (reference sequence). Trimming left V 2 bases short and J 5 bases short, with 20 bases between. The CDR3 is CASSLSVAGRGVDTQYF. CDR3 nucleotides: TGTGCCAGCAGCTTATCAGTCGCGGGCAGGGGGGTAGATACGCAGTATTTT.

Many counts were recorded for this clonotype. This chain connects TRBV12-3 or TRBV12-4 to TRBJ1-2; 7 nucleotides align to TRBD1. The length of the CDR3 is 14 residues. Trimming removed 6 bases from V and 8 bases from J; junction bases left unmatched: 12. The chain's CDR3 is CASRGTALGEGYTF. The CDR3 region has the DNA TGTGCCAGCAGAGGGACAGCCCTAGGAGAAGGCTACACCTTC.

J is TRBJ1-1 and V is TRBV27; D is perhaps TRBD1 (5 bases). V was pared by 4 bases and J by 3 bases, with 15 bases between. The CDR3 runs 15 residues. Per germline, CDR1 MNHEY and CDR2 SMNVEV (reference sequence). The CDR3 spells CASSSPGLRYTEAFF. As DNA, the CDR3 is TGTGCCAGCAGTTCACCAGGGCTCAGGTACACTGAAGCTTTCTTT.

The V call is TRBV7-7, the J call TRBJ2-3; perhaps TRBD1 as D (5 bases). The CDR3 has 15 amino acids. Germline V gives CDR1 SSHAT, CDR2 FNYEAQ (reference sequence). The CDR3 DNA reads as TGTGCTACCAGCTCTGGGCAGGGCGGTTGGGATACGCAGTATTTT. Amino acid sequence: CATSSGQGGWDTQYF.